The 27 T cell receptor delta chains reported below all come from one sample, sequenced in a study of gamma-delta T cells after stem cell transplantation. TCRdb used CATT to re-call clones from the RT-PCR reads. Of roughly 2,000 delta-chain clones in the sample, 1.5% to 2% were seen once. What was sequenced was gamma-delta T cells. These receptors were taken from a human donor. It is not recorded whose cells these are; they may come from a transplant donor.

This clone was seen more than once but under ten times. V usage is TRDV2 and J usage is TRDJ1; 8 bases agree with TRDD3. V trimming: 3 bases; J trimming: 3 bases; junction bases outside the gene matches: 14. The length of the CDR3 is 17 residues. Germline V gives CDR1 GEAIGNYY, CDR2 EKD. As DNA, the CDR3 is TGTGCCTGTGACCGGATACTGGGGGTATGGGCGGCCGATAAACTCATCTTT. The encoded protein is CACDRILGVWAADKLIF.

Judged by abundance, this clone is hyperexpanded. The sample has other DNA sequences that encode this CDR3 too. The CDR3 is CACDTVTNGVETYTDKLIF. In DNA, the CDR3 is TGTGCCTGTGACACGGTAACGAATGGTGTGGAGACGTACACCGATAAACTCATCTTT. The chain employs TRDV2 and TRDJ1; D ambiguous. This CDR3 region has 19 residues. V lost 1 base to trimming and J lost 0 bases, with 23 bases between them. Germline assignment: CDR1 GEAIGNYY and CDR2 EKD.

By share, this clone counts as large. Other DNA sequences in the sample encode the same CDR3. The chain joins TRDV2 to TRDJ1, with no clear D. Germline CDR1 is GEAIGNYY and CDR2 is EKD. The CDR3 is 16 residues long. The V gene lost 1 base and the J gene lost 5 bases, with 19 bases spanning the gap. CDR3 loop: CACDTLGANGRDKLIF. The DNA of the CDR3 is TGTGCCTGTGACACGCTAGGGGCGAACGGAAGAGATAAACTCATCTTT.

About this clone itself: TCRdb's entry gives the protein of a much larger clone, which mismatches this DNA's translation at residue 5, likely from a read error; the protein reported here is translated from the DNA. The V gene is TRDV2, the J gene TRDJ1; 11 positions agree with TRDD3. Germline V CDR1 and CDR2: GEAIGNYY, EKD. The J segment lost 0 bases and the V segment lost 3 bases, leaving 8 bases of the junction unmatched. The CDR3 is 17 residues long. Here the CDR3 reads CACDSILGDRYTDKLIF. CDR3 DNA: TGTGCCTGTGACTCAATACTGGGGGATAGGTACACCGATAAACTCATCTTT.

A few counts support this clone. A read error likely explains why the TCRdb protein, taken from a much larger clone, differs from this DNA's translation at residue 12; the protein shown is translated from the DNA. The CDR3 loop is CACDTVTNGVEAYTDKLIF. The CDR3, as DNA: TGTGCCTGTGACACGGTAACGAATGGTGTGGAGGCGTACACCGATAAACTCATCTTT. The chain employs TRDV2 and TRDJ1; D ambiguous. This CDR3 comprises 19 residues. V was shortened by 1 base and J by 0 bases, with 23 bases between the two germline ends. Germline V gene lookup returns CDR1 GEAIGNYY and CDR2 EKD.

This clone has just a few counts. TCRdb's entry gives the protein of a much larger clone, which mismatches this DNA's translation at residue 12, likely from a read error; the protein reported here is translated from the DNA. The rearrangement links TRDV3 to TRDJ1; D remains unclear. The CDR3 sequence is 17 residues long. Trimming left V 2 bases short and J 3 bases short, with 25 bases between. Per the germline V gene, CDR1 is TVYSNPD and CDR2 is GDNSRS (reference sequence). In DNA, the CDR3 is TGTGCCTTTTTCTCGTCGCGGGTGAGACGAGGAGCCGATAAACTCATCTTT. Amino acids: CAFFSSRVRRGADKLIF.

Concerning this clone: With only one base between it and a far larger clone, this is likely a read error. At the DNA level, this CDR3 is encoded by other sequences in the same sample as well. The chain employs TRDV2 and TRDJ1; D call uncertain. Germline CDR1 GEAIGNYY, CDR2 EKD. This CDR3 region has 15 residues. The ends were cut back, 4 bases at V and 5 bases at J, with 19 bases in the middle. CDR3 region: CACDTVGGKRDKLIF. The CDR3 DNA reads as TGTGCCTGTGATACCGTGGGCGGAAAGCGAGATAAACTCATCTTT.

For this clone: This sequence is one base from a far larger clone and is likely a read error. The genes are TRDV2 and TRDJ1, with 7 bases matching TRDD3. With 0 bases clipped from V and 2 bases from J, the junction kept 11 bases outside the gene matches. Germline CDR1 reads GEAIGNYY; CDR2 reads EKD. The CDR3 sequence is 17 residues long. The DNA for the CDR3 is TGTGCCTGTGACACCTTAATGGGGGACGGCACGACCGATAAACTCATCTTT. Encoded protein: CACDTLMGDGTTDKLIF.

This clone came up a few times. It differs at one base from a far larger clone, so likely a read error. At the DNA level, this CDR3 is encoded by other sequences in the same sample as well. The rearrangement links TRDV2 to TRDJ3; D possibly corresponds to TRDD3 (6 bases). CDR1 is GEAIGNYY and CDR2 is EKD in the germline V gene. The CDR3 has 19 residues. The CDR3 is CACDYPGDTSSWDTRQMFF. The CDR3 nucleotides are TGTGCCTGTGATTATCCGGGGGACACCAGCTCCTGGGACACCAGACAGATGTTTTTC.

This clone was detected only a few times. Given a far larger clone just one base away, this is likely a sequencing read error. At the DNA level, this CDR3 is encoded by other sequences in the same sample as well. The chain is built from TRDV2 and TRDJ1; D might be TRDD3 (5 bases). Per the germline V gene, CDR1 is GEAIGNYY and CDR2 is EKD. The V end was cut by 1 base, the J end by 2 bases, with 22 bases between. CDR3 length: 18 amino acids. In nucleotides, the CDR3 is TGTGCCTGTGACACGCTTCAACTTACGGTGGGGTTAACCGATAAACTCATCTTT. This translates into CACDTLQLTVGLTDKLIF.

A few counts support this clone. CDR3 nucleotide sequence: TGTGCCTGTGACGCGTTGATGGGGGATGCGGACACCGATAAACTCATCTTT. Translating gives CACDALMGDADTDKLIF. The chain couples TRDV2 to TRDJ1; the match to TRDD3 covers 8 bases. The CDR3 runs to 17 residues. V dropped 3 bases and J dropped 0; count of bases not matched to a gene: 11. The germline V gene encodes CDR1 GEAIGNYY and CDR2 EKD.

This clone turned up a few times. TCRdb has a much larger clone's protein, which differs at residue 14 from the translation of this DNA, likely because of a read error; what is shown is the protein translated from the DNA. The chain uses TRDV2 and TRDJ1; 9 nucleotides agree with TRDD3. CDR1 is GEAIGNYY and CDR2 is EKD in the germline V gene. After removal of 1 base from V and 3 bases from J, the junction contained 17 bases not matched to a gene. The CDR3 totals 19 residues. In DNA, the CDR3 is TGTGCCTGTGACACGATCGATACTGGGGGACACGCATACGCCGATAAACTCATCTTT. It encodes CACDTIDTGGHAYADKLIF.

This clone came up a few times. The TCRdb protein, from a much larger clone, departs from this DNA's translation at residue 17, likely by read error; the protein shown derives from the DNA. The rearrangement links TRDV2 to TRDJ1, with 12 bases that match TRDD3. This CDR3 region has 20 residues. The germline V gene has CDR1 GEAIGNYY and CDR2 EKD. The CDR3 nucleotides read TGTGCCTGTGACACGATTCAAGGTGACATGACTGGGGGATACACCGATAGACTCATCTTT. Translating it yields CACDTIQGDMTGGYTDRLIF.

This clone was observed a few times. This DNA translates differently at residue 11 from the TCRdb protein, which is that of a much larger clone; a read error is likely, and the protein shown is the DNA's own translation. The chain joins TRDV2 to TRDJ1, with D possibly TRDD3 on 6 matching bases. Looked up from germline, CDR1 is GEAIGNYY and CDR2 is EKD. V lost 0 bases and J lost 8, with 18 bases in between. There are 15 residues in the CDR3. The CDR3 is CACDTVGDGNEKLIF. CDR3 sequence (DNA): TGTGCCTGTGACACCGTTGGGGATGGAAACGAAAAACTCATCTTT.

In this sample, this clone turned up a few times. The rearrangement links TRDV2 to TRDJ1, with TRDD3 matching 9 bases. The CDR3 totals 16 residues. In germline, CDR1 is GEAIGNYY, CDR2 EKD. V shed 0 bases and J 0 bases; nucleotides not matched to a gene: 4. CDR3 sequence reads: CACDTLLGEYTDKLIF. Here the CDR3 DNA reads TGTGCCTGTGACACCCTACTGGGGGAGTACACCGATAAACTCATCTTT.

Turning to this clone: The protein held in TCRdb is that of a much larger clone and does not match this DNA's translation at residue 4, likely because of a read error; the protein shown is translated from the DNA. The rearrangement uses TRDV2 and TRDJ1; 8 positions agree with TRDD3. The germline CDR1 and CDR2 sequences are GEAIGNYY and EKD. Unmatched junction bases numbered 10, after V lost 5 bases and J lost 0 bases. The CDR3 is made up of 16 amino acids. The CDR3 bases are TGTGCCTGTGGCACGGTAGGTGGGGGATACACCGATAAACTCATCTTT. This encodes CACGTVGGGYTDKLIF.

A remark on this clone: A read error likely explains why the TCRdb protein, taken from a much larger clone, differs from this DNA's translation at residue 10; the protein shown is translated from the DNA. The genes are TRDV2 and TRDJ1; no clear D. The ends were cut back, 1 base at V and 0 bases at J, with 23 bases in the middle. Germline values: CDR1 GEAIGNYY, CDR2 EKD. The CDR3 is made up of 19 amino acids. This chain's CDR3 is CACDTVTNGMETYTDKLIF. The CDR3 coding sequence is TGTGCCTGTGACACGGTAACGAATGGTATGGAGACGTACACCGATAAACTCATCTTT.

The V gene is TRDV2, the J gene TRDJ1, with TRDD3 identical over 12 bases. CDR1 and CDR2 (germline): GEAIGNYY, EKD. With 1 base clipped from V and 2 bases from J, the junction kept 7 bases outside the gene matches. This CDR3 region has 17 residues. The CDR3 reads CACDTFVLGDTTDKLIF. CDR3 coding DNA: TGTGCCTGTGACACTTTTGTACTGGGGGATACAACCGATAAACTCATCTTT.

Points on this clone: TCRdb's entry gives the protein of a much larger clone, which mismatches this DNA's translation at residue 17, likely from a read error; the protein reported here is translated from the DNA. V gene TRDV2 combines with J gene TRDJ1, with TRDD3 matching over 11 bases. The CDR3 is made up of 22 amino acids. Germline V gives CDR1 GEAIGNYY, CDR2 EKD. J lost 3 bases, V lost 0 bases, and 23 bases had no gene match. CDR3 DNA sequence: TGTGCCTGTGACACCTCCTACTCAACCATTGGGGGATACGCGGGGTACGCCGATAAACTCATCTTT. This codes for CACDTSYSTIGGYAGYADKLIF.

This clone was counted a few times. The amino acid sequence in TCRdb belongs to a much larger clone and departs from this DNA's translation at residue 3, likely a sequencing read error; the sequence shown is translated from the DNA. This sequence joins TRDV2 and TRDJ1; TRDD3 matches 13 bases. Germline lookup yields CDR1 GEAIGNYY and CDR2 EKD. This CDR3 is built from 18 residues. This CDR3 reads CARDPVWTGGYATDKLIF. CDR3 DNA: TGTGCCCGTGACCCGGTTTGGACTGGGGGATACGCGACCGATAAACTCATCTTT.

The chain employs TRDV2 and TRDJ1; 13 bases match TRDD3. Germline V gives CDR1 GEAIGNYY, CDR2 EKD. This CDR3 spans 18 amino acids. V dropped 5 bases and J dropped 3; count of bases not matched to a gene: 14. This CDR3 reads CACVGTGGYGLRSDKLIF. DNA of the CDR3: TGTGCCTGTGTGGGTACTGGGGGATACGGTTTGAGGTCCGATAAACTCATCTTT.

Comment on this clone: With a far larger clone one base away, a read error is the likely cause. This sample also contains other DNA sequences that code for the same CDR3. CDR3 bases: TGTGCCTGTGACAAGGTTCCTACGGGGGCTGGGGGGACCGATAAGCTCATCTTT. Its translation: CACDKVPTGAGGTDKLIF. The V call is TRDV2, the J call TRDJ1; the D call may be TRDD2 or TRDD3 (7 bases each). CDR1 and CDR2 from the germline V gene are GEAIGNYY and EKD. The CDR3 sequence is 18 residues long.

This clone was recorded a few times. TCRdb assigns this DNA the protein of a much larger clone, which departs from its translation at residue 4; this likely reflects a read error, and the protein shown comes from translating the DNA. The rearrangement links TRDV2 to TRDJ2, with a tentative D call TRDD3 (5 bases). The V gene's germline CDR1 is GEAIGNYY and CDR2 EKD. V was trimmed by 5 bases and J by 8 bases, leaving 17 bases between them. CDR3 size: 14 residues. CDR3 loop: CACGVLGGGAQLFF. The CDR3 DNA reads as TGTGCCTGTGGCGTTCTGGGAGGTGGGGCACAACTCTTCTTT.

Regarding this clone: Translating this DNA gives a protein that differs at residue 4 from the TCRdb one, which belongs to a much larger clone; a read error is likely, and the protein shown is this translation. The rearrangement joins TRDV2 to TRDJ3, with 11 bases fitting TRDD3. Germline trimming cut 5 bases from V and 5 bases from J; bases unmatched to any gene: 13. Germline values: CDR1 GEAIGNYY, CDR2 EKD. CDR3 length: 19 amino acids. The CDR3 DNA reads TGTGCCTGTGGCCGTGTACTGGGGGATAAATCCCGGGACACCCGACAGATGTTTTTC. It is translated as CACGRVLGDKSRDTRQMFF.

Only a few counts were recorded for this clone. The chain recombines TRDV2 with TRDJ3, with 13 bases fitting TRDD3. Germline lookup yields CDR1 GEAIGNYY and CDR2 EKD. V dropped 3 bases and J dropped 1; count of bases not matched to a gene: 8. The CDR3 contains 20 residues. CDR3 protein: CACDPTGGYAGSWDTRQMFF. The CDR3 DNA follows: TGTGCCTGTGACCCTACTGGGGGATACGCGGGGTCCTGGGACACCCGACAGATGTTTTTC.

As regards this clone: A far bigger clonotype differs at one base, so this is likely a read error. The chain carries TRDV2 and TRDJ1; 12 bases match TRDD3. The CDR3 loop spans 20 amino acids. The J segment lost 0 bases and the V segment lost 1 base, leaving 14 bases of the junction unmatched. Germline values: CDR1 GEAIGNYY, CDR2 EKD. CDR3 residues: CACDTLTGGYKAGYTDKLIF. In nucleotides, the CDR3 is TGTGCCTGTGACACTCTCACTGGGGGATACAAAGCGGGGTACACCGATAAACTCATCTTT.

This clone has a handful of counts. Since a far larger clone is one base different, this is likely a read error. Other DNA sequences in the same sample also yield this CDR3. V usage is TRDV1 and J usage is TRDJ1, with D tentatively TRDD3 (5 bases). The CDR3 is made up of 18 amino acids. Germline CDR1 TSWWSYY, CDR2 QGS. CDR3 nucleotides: TGTGCTCTTGGGGACAGTACCAAGGGCGGGGAGTACACTGATAAACTCATCTTT. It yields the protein CALGDSTKGGEYTDKLIF.